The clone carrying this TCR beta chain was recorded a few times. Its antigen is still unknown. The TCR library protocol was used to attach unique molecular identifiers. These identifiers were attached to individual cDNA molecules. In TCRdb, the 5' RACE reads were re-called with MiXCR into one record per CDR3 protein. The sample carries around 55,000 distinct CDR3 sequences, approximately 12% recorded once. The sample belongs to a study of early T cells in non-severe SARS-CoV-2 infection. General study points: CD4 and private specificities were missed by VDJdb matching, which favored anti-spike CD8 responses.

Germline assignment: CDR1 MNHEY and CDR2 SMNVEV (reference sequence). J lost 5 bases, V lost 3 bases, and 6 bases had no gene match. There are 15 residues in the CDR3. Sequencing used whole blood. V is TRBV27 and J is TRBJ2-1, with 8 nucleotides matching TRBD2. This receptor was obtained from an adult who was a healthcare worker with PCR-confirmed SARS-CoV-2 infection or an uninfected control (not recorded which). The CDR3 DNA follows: TGTGCCAGCAGTTTCCCGGGACTAGTCGACAATGAGCAGTTCTTC. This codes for CASSFPGLVDNEQFF.